The 32 T cell receptor beta chains presented below share a single source sample, sequenced in a study of T cell clonality in common variable immunodeficiency. The data were produced by immunoSEQ multiplex PCR, yet TCRdb's version contains in-frame clones alone and is incomplete. The sample holds approximately 52,000 clones, and no clone turns up only once. The sequenced sample was peripheral blood mononuclear cells. The receptors were sampled from a person between 18 and 75 years old in good health.

About this clone: The read terminates 3 residues ahead of where the CDR3 ends, so the germline J gene completes it. The chain joins TRBV19 to TRBJ1-5; 8 bases line up with TRBD1. Unmatched junction bases numbered 10, after V lost 9 bases and J lost 3 bases. CDR1 is LNHDA, CDR2 SQIVND, per germline (reference sequence). The CDR3 is 15 amino acids. This CDR3 is CASSLDRGFNQPQHF. The sequenced part of the CDR3 DNA is TGTGCCAGCTCCCTTGACAGGGGTTTCAATCAGCCC.

Many counts were recorded for this clone. With the read ending 3 residues before the CDR3 end, the germline J gene is used to fill in that end. V usage is TRBV19 and J usage is TRBJ1-1; 9 nucleotides line up with TRBD1. CDR3 length equals 14 residues. Germline loops: CDR1 LNHDA, CDR2 SQIVND (reference sequence). J lost 5 bases, V lost 8 bases, and 9 bases had no gene match. The DNA read from the CDR3 is TGTGCCAGTGGTTGGACAGGGGATAGAACTGAA. It yields the protein CASGWTGDRTE. The CDR3, in full, reads CASGWTGDRTEAFF.

In this sample, this clone turned up many times. The CDR3 end is not reached by the read, which stops 3 residues before it; the germline J gene fills it in. The V call is TRBV7-2, the J call TRBJ2-1, with TRBD2 matching 11 bases. The junction had 4 bases not matched to a gene; V was cut back by 6 bases and J by 6 bases. CDR1 SGHTA and CDR2 FQGNSA come from the germline V gene. CDR3 size: 14 residues. The CDR3 sequence is CASRTSGNSNEQFF. The part of the CDR3 DNA that was read is TGTGCCAGCAGGACTAGCGGGAATTCCAATGAG.

This clone has ten or more counts. The read stops 3 residues short of the end of the CDR3; the missing end is completed from the germline J gene. The chain links TRBV7-2 to TRBJ2-7, with no clear D. The CDR3 covers 15 residues. V lost 5 bases, J lost 2 bases, and 16 bases lay in between. Germline values: CDR1 SGHTA, CDR2 FQGNSA. The CDR3 DNA, read in part, is TGTGCCAGCAGCGAAAATGTCCACCCAGCCTACGAG. Its translation: CASSENVHPAYE. The CDR3 as a whole reads CASSENVHPAYEQYF.

This clone has ten or more counts. With the read ending 3 residues before the CDR3 end, the germline J gene is used to fill in that end. This chain links TRBV19 with TRBJ2-6; 8 bases agree with TRBD1. The germline CDR1 and CDR2 sequences are LNHDA and SQIVND (reference sequence). The V and J ends lost 5 bases and 5 bases, in that order; junction bases with no gene match: 11. CDR3 size: 17 residues. Partial CDR3 DNA: TGTGCCAGTAGTCTGGACAGGGTTGGTCCCTGGGCCAACGTC. Amino acid sequence: CASSLDRVGPWANV. The whole CDR3 sequence is CASSLDRVGPWANVLTF.

In this sample, this clone turned up many times. The read terminates 3 residues before the CDR3 end, so the remaining end is supplied by the germline J gene. The chain combines TRBV5-6 with TRBJ1-2, with 11 positions matching TRBD1. With V trimmed by 4 bases and J by 4 bases, 3 bases remained unmatched. Germline assignment: CDR1 SGHDT and CDR2 YYEEEE. The CDR3 is 14 residues long. The CDR3 protein is CASSAGTGGYGYTF. CDR3 DNA (partial): TGTGCCAGCAGCGCCGGGACAGGGGGCTATGGC.

This clone came up a few times. The read is 3 residues too short to cover the CDR3 end, so that end is filled in from the germline J gene. The rearrangement joins TRBV7-6 to TRBJ2-2; tentative D call: TRBD1 (5 bases). The CDR3 runs to 13 residues. Germline V gene sequence: CDR1 SGHVS, CDR2 FNYEAQ. CDR3 sequence: CASSLGGNEKLFF. The covered CDR3 bases are TGTGCCAGCAGCTTAGGGGGCAATGAAAAG.

This clone was counted many times. From the germline J gene comes the end of the CDR3, since the read stops 3 residues before it. The rearrangement links TRBV20-1 to TRBJ1-1; 7 bases are shared with TRBD1. V dropped 6 bases and J dropped 5; count of bases not matched to a gene: 9. In germline, CDR1 is DFQATT, CDR2 SNEGSKA (reference sequence). The CDR3 is 13 amino acids. The covered CDR3 bases are TGCAGTGCCAGCCCAGGGGGGTATACTGAA. Translated: CSASPGGYTE. In full, the CDR3 is CSASPGGYTEAFF.

This clone has a handful of counts. The read stops 3 residues short of the end of the CDR3; the missing end is completed from the germline J gene. The gene calls are TRBV7-3 and TRBJ2-7; TRBD2 aligns across 13 bases. After removal of 1 base from V and 3 bases from J, the junction contained 12 bases not matched to a gene. CDR3 length: 19 residues. Germline V gene lookup returns CDR1 SGHTA and CDR2 FQGTGA. Incomplete CDR3 DNA: TGTGCCAGCAGCTTAAAACCTTTGCGGACTAGCGGGAGTCGCTACGAG. As protein: CASSLKPLRTSGSRYE. The complete CDR3 reads CASSLKPLRTSGSRYEQYF.

Many counts were recorded for this clone. The read falls 3 residues short of the CDR3 end, and the missing part is taken from the germline J gene. This rearrangement joins TRBV19 to TRBJ1-3; D uncertain. Trimming left V 8 bases short and J 0 bases short, with 11 bases between. Per germline, CDR1 LNHDA and CDR2 SQIVND (reference sequence). The CDR3 extends over 14 amino acids. CDR3 loop: CASFRAHSGNTIYF. CDR3 DNA, as far as it was read: TGTGCCAGTTTCCGAGCCCACTCTGGAAACACC. Full variable domain (rest looked up from reference TRBV19 and TRBJ1-3): DGGITQSPKYLFRKEGQNVTLSCEQNLNHDAMYWYRQDPGQGLRLIYYSQIVNDFQKGDIAEGYSVSREKKESFPLTVTSAQKNPTAFYLCASFRAHSGNTIYFGEGSWLTVV.

At least ten counts were recorded for this clone. The read comes to an end 3 residues before the CDR3 does, leaving the germline J gene to fill in the end. The chain is built from TRBV5-4 and TRBJ1-2; no clear D gene. Germline CDR1 and CDR2: SGHNT and YYREEE (reference sequence). The CDR3 extends over 13 amino acids. The CDR3 protein is CASHGSGKETYTF. The sequenced CDR3 bases are TGTGCCAGCCACGGGAGCGGTAAAGAGACC.

This clone was picked up many times. The CDR3 end lies 3 residues beyond the end of the read and is filled in from the germline J gene. V and J are TRBV2 and TRBJ2-3, with D perhaps matching TRBD2 (6 bases). CDR3 length: 15 residues. Trimming took off 7 bases at V and 4 bases at J, with 18 bases between the two ends. Germline CDR1 is SNHLY and CDR2 is FYNNEI. The CDR3 region is CASTPNGRGADTQYF. The sequenced part of the CDR3 DNA is TGTGCCAGCACCCCTAACGGGAGAGGGGCAGATACG.

This clone came up many times. The read comes to an end 3 residues before the CDR3 does, leaving the germline J gene to fill in the end. This chain connects TRBV18 to TRBJ2-3; a possible D gene is TRBD1 (6 bases). The CDR3 covers 14 residues. CDR1 and CDR2 from the germline V gene are KGHSH and LQKENI. V was shortened by 6 bases and J by 3 bases, with 13 bases between the two germline ends. Incomplete CDR3 DNA: TGTGCCAGCTCCCAGACAGGAAAAACAGATACG. As protein: CASSQTGKTDT. Given in full, the CDR3 is CASSQTGKTDTQYF. Drawing the rest from reference TRBV18 and TRBJ2-3, the complete variable domain is NAGVMQNPRHLVRRRGQEARLRCSPMKGHSHVYWYRQLPEEGLKFMVYLQKENIIDESGMPKERFSAEFPKEGPSILRIQQVVRGDSAAYFCASSQTGKTDTQYFGPGTRLTVL.

The table lists this clone with many counts. CDR3 DNA, as far as it was read: TGTGCCAGCTCACTAGGACAGGGGGTCAACATT. As protein: CASSLGQGVNI. The full CDR3 reads CASSLGQGVNIQYF. The V call is TRBV18, the J call TRBJ2-4; TRBD1 agrees at 10 bases. The read ends 3 residues before the CDR3 terminus; that terminus is restored from the germline J gene. J lost 7 bases, V lost 4 bases, and 4 bases had no gene match. CDR3 length: 14 amino acids. Per germline, CDR1 KGHSH and CDR2 LQKENI.

There are many counts of this clone. Coverage ceases 3 residues before the CDR3 finishes, and the germline J gene fills in the end. J is TRBJ1-1 and V is TRBV4-1; D is uncertain. V gave up 5 bases and J gave up 0 bases, with 13 bases separating them. Germline CDR1 reads MGHRA; CDR2 reads YSYEKL. The CDR3 is 15 amino acids. This CDR3 reads CASSSIPGVNTEAFF. CDR3 DNA (partial): TGCGCCAGCAGCTCCATCCCAGGCGTGAACACTGAA.

This clone came up many times. The junction and the germline gene differ at one end; a read error may be behind it. The CDR3 extends 3 residues past the end of the read, so its final part is completed from the germline J gene. The rearrangement joins TRBV4-2 to TRBJ2-7; 7 bases line up with TRBD1. CDR1 is LGHNA and CDR2 is YNFKEQ in the germline V gene. The CDR3 runs 15 residues. CDR3 DNA, as far as it was read: TGCGCCAGCAGCCAAGAAGAGACAGGGAGCAACGAG. Its translation: CASSQEETGSNE. The full CDR3 sequence reads CASSQEETGSNEQYF.

This clone was counted only a few times. The read ends 3 residues early relative to the CDR3; the germline J gene fills the gap. This rearrangement joins TRBV5-4 to TRBJ2-1; D is possibly TRBD2 (6 bases). CDR1 is SGHNT and CDR2 is YYREEE in the germline V gene (reference sequence). The ends were cut back, 4 bases at V and 6 bases at J, with 11 bases in the middle. The CDR3 runs 13 residues. This CDR3 is CASSTGLPNEQFF. The sequenced CDR3 bases are TGTGCCAGCAGCACAGGACTACCCAATGAG.

This clone showed up many times. Read sequence stops 3 residues before the CDR3 end, and the germline J gene provides the missing end. V and J are TRBV20-1 and TRBJ2-2, with D possibly TRBD1 on 6 matching bases. From germline, CDR1 is DFQATT and CDR2 SNEGSKA (reference sequence). This CDR3 comprises 18 residues. Trimming took 0 bases from V and 3 from J, leaving 20 bases between them. CDR3 residues: CSARDIRGQGWDTGELFF. The DNA read from the CDR3 is TGCAGTGCTAGAGATATTAGGGGTCAGGGGTGGGACACCGGGGAG.

With regard to this clone: The DNA ends 3 residues before the CDR3 does, and the rest of the CDR3 is filled in from the germline J gene. The chain is built from TRBV6-4 and TRBJ1-3; TRBD1 matches at 8 bases. CDR3 size: 17 residues. Per germline, CDR1 MRHNA and CDR2 SNTAGT. Unmatched junction bases numbered 10, after V lost 2 bases and J lost 4 bases. The sequenced part of the CDR3 DNA is TGTGCCAGCAGTGACCACCCAGGACAGGGTACGGGAAACACC. Residues: CASSDHPGQGTGNT. The whole CDR3 region reads CASSDHPGQGTGNTIYF.

This clone was seen ten or more times. The chain's CDR3 is CSATGTFYEQYF. The sequenced CDR3 bases are TGCAGTGCTACCGGGACTTTCTACGAG. V usage is TRBV20-1 and J usage is TRBJ2-7; D may be TRBD2 (6 bases). The sequenced fragment ends 3 residues before the CDR3 boundary, so the rest is inferred from the germline J gene. CDR3 length: 12 amino acids. The V gene's germline CDR1 is DFQATT and CDR2 SNEGSKA (reference sequence). V dropped 4 bases and J dropped 3 bases, with 10 bases sitting between them.

This clone came up many times. The DNA ends 3 residues before the CDR3 does, and the rest of the CDR3 is filled in from the germline J gene. This chain links TRBV20-1 with TRBJ2-5; either TRBD1 or TRBD2 may fit D (5 bases each). The CDR3 totals 13 residues. CDR1 is DFQATT, CDR2 SNEGSKA, per germline (reference sequence). V lost 4 bases and J 2 bases, leaving 11 bases between the germline ends. The covered CDR3 bases are TGCAGTGCTAAGGATGAGGGGCAAGAGACC. It is translated as CSAKDEGQET. The full CDR3 is CSAKDEGQETQYF.

A word on this clone: A much larger clone is a single base away; this may be a read error. The read is 3 residues too short to cover the CDR3 end, so that end is filled in from the germline J gene. The V call is TRBV11-2, the J call TRBJ2-7; 9 bases map to TRBD2. The ends lost 2 bases at V and 6 bases at J; junction bases unmatched: 8. The CDR3 totals 15 residues. The germline V gene has CDR1 SGHAT and CDR2 FQNNGV. The CDR3 loop reads CASSLMVSGSSEQYF. Incomplete CDR3 DNA: TGTGCCAGCAGCTTAATGGTTAGCGGGAGTAGCGAG.

In this sample, this clone turned up a few times. The read finishes 3 residues shy of the CDR3 end, and the germline J gene is used to complete it. This sequence joins TRBV2 and TRBJ1-1; D remains unclear. V lost 7 bases, J lost 2 bases, and 5 bases lay in between. The germline CDR1 and CDR2 sequences are SNHLY and FYNNEI. CDR3 length: 11 amino acids. The part of the CDR3 DNA that was read is TGTGCCAGCACAGAAAACACTGAA. Translating it yields CASTENTE. The whole CDR3 reads CASTENTEAFF.

This clone was observed many times. Coverage ceases 3 residues before the CDR3 finishes, and the germline J gene fills in the end. The chain recombines TRBV10-3 with TRBJ2-3, with D perhaps matching TRBD2 (6 bases). This CDR3 spans 13 amino acids. The V end lost 4 bases, the J end lost 1 base, and 6 bases lay between the germline ends. Germline V lookup: CDR1 ENHRY, CDR2 SYGVKD. CDR3 bases read: TGTGCCATCAGTGGGGGGGGCACAGATACG. The encoded protein is CAISGGGTDT. The full CDR3 is CAISGGGTDTQYF.

This clone has only a few counts. The read ends 3 residues shy of where the CDR3 ends; the end is completed using the germline J gene. The chain couples TRBV7-3 to TRBJ2-2, with TRBD2 matching 13 bases. Germline CDR1 SGHTA, CDR2 FQGTGA. Trimming cost V 5 bases and J 1 base; bases outside gene matches: 4. This CDR3 is 17 amino acids long. CDR3 DNA, as far as it was read: TGTGCCAGCAGCACCACTAGCGGGAGGGTGAACACCGGGGAG. It specifies CASSTTSGRVNTGE. The CDR3 reads in full as CASSTTSGRVNTGELFF. Variable domain in full (rest from reference TRBV7-3 and TRBJ2-2): GAGVSQTPSNKVTEKGKYVELRCDPISGHTALYWYRQSLGQGPEFLIYFQGTGAADDSGLPNDRFFAVRPEGSVSTLKIQRTERGDSAVYLCASSTTSGRVNTGELFFGEGSRLTVL.

This clone was seen repeatedly, ten times or more. The DNA ends 3 residues before the CDR3 does, and the rest of the CDR3 is filled in from the germline J gene. J is TRBJ2-1 and V is TRBV19; TRBD1 might be the D (6 bases). Germline V gives CDR1 LNHDA, CDR2 SQIVND (reference sequence). The V end lost 3 bases, the J end lost 6 bases, and 12 bases lay between the germline ends. The CDR3 covers 14 residues. The part of the CDR3 DNA that was read is TGTGCCAGTAGTATCCGCAGGGGTGGCAATGAG. Translated, it gives CASSIRRGGNE. The full CDR3 sequence reads CASSIRRGGNEQFF.

As concerns this clone: Read data end 3 residues before the CDR3 end; the end is taken from the germline J gene. The chain joins TRBV7-9 to TRBJ1-2; D not certain. This CDR3 is 13 amino acids long. The V and J ends lost 3 bases and 3 bases respectively, with 8 bases between them. Per the germline V gene, CDR1 is SEHNR and CDR2 is FQNEAQ (reference sequence). This chain's CDR3 is CASSFAADYGYTF. The CDR3 bases that were read are TGTGCCAGCAGCTTCGCAGCGGACTATGGC.

This clone was recorded many times. The read terminates 3 residues before the CDR3 end, so the remaining end is supplied by the germline J gene. V and J are TRBV7-3 and TRBJ1-1; the D gene is possibly TRBD1 (6 bases). CDR1 and CDR2 (germline): SGHTA, FQGTGA. The CDR3 runs 14 residues. V shed 4 bases and J shed 4 bases, with 13 bases lying between them. The CDR3 spells CASSSLAGVTEAFF. The covered CDR3 bases are TGTGCCAGCAGCTCTTTGGCAGGGGTCACTGAA.

CDR3 amino acids: CASSLDPGGMETQYF. The sequenced part of the CDR3 DNA is TGTGCCAGCAGCTTAGATCCGGGGGGGATGGAGACC. The chain employs TRBV11-2 and TRBJ2-5; 8 bases agree with TRBD2. The sequenced fragment ends 3 residues before the CDR3 boundary, so the rest is inferred from the germline J gene. Germline trimming cut 0 bases from V and 5 bases from J; bases unmatched to any gene: 5. CDR1 is SGHAT, CDR2 FQNNGV, per germline. The CDR3 has 15 residues.

This clone has ten or more counts. CDR3 DNA, as far as it was read: TGTGCCAGCAGCGAACAGGCTAACTATGGC. Translation gives CASSEQANYG. The whole CDR3 protein is CASSEQANYGYTF. The chain joins TRBV7-3 to TRBJ1-2; D possibly corresponds to TRBD1 (5 bases). The read gets to within 3 residues of the CDR3 end, and the germline J gene fills in the rest. The V and J ends lost 5 bases and 0 bases respectively, with 7 bases between them. There are 13 residues in the CDR3. Germline V CDR1 and CDR2: SGHTA, FQGTGA.

This clone has a handful of counts. The junction departs from germline at one end; a sequencing error may be responsible. The observed sequence ends 3 residues before the CDR3 terminus, with the missing tail filled in from the germline J gene. Other nucleotide sequences from this sample produce the same CDR3. V gene TRBV6-1 combines with J gene TRBJ1-3; D gene unclear. This CDR3 is built from 14 residues. From germline, CDR1 is MNHNS and CDR2 SASEGT. The CDR3 region is CASSEKTVGNTIYF. Partial CDR3 DNA: TGTGCCAGCAGTGAAAAAACAGTTGGAAACACA.

This clone was seen repeatedly, ten times or more. Read sequence stops 3 residues before the CDR3 end, and the germline J gene provides the missing end. This chain joins TRBV2 and TRBJ2-2; D remains unclear. This CDR3 is built from 13 residues. Germline lookup yields CDR1 SNHLY and CDR2 FYNNEI. V dropped 5 bases and J dropped 1 base, with 5 bases sitting between them. The CDR3: CASSQENTGELFF. The covered CDR3 bases are TGTGCCAGCAGTCAGGAGAACACCGGGGAG.